The next 18 T cell receptor beta chains were all read from a single sample in a study of radiotherapy plus CTLA-4 blockade in lung cancer. Assay: immunoSEQ multiplex PCR; the TCRdb copy retains only in-frame clones and omits some. The sample lists just under 60,000 clones, approximately 65% occurring once. The sequences come from peripheral blood, collected from a patient treated with radiotherapy plus ipilimumab. The receptor set was obtained from a human donor with non-small cell lung cancer whose response to radiotherapy plus ipilimumab could not be evaluated.

The genes are TRBV4-2 and TRBJ1-5, with TRBD1 matching over 9 bases. With V trimmed by 0 bases and J by 7 bases, 4 bases remained unmatched. The CDR3 runs 15 residues. Germline-derived CDR1 and CDR2 are LGHNA and YNFKEQ. The CDR3 here is CASSQEGQGVQPQHF. In DNA, the CDR3 is TGTGCCAGCAGCCAAGAGGGACAGGGCGTACAGCCCCAGCATTTT.

This clone appeared a single time. The chain couples TRBV13 to TRBJ2-2, with 9 bases that match TRBD2. CDR1 is PRHDT, CDR2 FYEKMQ, per germline (reference sequence). The CDR3 contains 17 residues. The V segment lost 4 bases and the J segment 3 bases; nucleotides outside the gene matches: 9. The CDR3 DNA follows: TGTGCCAGCAGCTCCATCTTTCGGACTAGCGACACCGGGGAGCTGTTTTTT. Protein sequence: CASSSIFRTSDTGELFF.

The chain recombines TRBV7-7 with TRBJ2-5, with TRBD2 matching over 13 bases. V lost 5 bases and J lost 5; bases outside the gene matches: 5. From germline, CDR1 is SSHAT and CDR2 FNYEAQ (reference sequence). This CDR3 region has 15 residues. Here the CDR3 reads CASSQTSGRGETQYF. The CDR3 coding sequence is TGTGCCAGCAGCCAAACTAGCGGGAGGGGGGAGACCCAGTACTTC. Full variable domain (rest looked up from reference TRBV7-7 and TRBJ2-5): GAGVSQSPRYKVTKRGQDVTLRCDPISSHATLYWYQQALGQGPEFLTYFNYEAQPDKSGLPSDRFSAERPEGSISTLTIQRTEQRDSAMYRCASSQTSGRGETQYFGPGTRLLVL.

This clone has a handful of counts. This rearrangement joins TRBV30 to TRBJ2-1, with 12 bases aligning to TRBD2. V lost 7 bases, J lost 3 bases, and 7 bases stayed unmatched. This CDR3 contains 15 residues. CDR1 is GTSNPN and CDR2 is SVGIG in the germline V gene (reference sequence). The CDR3, as DNA: TGTGCCTTGTCTAGCGGGAGGGCCCTCTACAATGAGCAGTTCTTC. Translation: CALSSGRALYNEQFF.

As DNA, the CDR3 is TGTGCCAGTAGTATCCTAGCGGGAAACTCCTACAATGAGCAGTTCTTC. Its protein product is CASSILAGNSYNEQFF. V is TRBV19 and J is TRBJ2-1, with 9 bases aligning to TRBD2. Germline CDR1 LNHDA, CDR2 SQIVND (reference sequence). The CDR3 length is 16 residues. V lost 3 bases to trimming and J lost 0 bases; unmatched junction nucleotides: 3.

V gene TRBV2 combines with J gene TRBJ1-3; the match to TRBD1 covers 8 bases. The trim removed 6 bases at V and 0 bases at J, leaving 13 bases unmatched. Germline V gene sequence: CDR1 SNHLY, CDR2 FYNNEI. The CDR3 extends over 18 amino acids. In nucleotides, the CDR3 is TGTGCCAGCAGAGCCGGGGGACAGGAGCTCTTCTCTGGAAACACCATATATTTT. Its protein product is CASRAGGQELFSGNTIYF. The variable domain in full, completed from reference TRBV2 and TRBJ1-3, reads EPEVTQTPSHQVTQMGQEVILRCVPISNHLYFYWYRQILGQKVEFLVSFYNNEISEKSEIFDDQFSVERPDGSNFTLKIRSTKLEDSAMYFCASRAGGQELFSGNTIYFGEGSWLTVV.

The rearrangement joins TRBV28 to TRBJ1-2, with 9 positions matching TRBD1. The length of the CDR3 is 16 residues. V dropped 5 bases and J dropped 2; count of bases not matched to a gene: 9. CDR1 MDHEN and CDR2 SYDVKM come from the germline V gene. Here the CDR3 DNA reads TGTGCCAGCAGTCCCTACCTCGACAGGGGGAACTATGGCTACACCTTC. This codes for CASSPYLDRGNYGYTF.

This clone came up a few times. The chain has TRBV27 and TRBJ1-1; 7 bases are shared with TRBD1. Germline CDR1 is MNHEY and CDR2 is SMNVEV (reference sequence). This CDR3 has 13 residues. V lost 6 bases, J lost 2 bases, and 3 bases stayed unmatched. The CDR3 here is CASRDRANTEAFF. CDR3 nucleotides: TGTGCCAGCAGAGACAGGGCTAACACTGAAGCTTTCTTT.

The chain is built from TRBV9 and TRBJ1-1; TRBD1 matches at 10 bases. Germline CDR1 and CDR2: SGDLS and YYNGEE. The CDR3 extends over 15 amino acids. V lost 4 bases, J lost 10 bases, and 13 bases stayed unmatched. DNA for the CDR3: TGTGCCAGCAGCCTCTCACCGGGACAGGGGATGTCAGCTTTCTTT. Translation: CASSLSPGQGMSAFF.

This clone has a handful of counts. The chain combines TRBV2 with TRBJ1-4, with 9 bases aligning to TRBD1. This CDR3 has 16 residues. The ends lost 6 bases at V and 1 base at J; junction bases unmatched: 6. Germline CDR1 SNHLY, CDR2 FYNNEI. Here the CDR3 reads CASRRDRGLTNEKLFF. The DNA for the CDR3 is TGTGCCAGCAGGAGAGACAGGGGGTTAACTAATGAAAAACTGTTTTTT.

This clone has only a few counts. The CDR3 nucleotides read TGTGCCAGCAGCGTAGGGGGGGGCCACAATGAGCAGTTCTTC. Its protein product is CASSVGGGHNEQFF. This chain links TRBV9 with TRBJ2-1; tentative D call: TRBD2 (7 bases). V shed 0 bases and J shed 5 bases, with 9 bases lying between them. The CDR3 totals 14 residues. Per germline, CDR1 SGDLS and CDR2 YYNGEE.

The rearrangement joins TRBV30 to TRBJ1-6; D remains unclear. This CDR3 is 13 amino acids long. Trimming took 8 bases from V and 0 from J, leaving 8 bases between them. Germline lookup yields CDR1 GTSNPN and CDR2 SVGIG (reference sequence). CDR3 residues: CAGGSSYNSPLHF. Here the CDR3 DNA reads TGTGCCGGAGGGAGCTCCTATAATTCACCCCTCCACTTT.

This clone was detected only once. The chain carries TRBV27 and TRBJ1-6; 7 bases map to TRBD1. The CDR3 spans 14 residues. Per germline, CDR1 MNHEY and CDR2 SMNVEV (reference sequence). V lost 4 bases and J lost 5; bases outside the gene matches: 2. The chain's CDR3 is CASSYRGHNSPLHF. For the CDR3, the DNA is TGTGCCAGCAGTTACAGGGGACATAATTCACCCCTCCACTTT.

This clone appeared a few times. The rearrangement joins TRBV30 to TRBJ1-5; 8 positions agree with TRBD1. The V gene's germline CDR1 is GTSNPN and CDR2 SVGIG (reference sequence). The CDR3 contains 12 residues. After removal of 4 bases from V and 7 bases from J, the junction contained 3 bases not matched to a gene. CDR3 nucleotide sequence: TGTGCCTGGACTACAGGGGGACAGCCCCAGCATTTT. Amino acids: CAWTTGGQPQHF.

The V gene is TRBV7-2, the J gene TRBJ2-5; a possible D gene is TRBD1 (6 bases). TRBJ2-7 matches the DNA end more closely, so the J call is doubtful. The germline V gene encodes CDR1 SGHTA and CDR2 FQGNSA. CDR3 length equals 13 residues. CDR3 coding DNA: TGTGCCAGCAGCTTAGGTCACAGGGACGAGCAGTACTTC. This sequence encodes CASSLGHRDEQYF.

The CDR3 loop reads CASSPRQGVESPLHF. The DNA of the CDR3 is TGTGCCAGCTCACCCCGACAGGGAGTCGAATCACCCCTCCACTTT. This chain links TRBV18 with TRBJ1-6; 7 bases fit TRBD1. Losses at the gene ends were 3 bases for V and 10 bases for J; bases not matched to a gene: 9. CDR1 and CDR2 (germline): KGHSH, LQKENI. This CDR3 is 15 amino acids long. Based on the CDR3 plus reference TRBV18 and TRBJ1-6, the full variable domain is NAGVMQNPRHLVRRRGQEARLRCSPMKGHSHVYWYRQLPEEGLKFMVYLQKENIIDESGMPKERFSAEFPKEGPSILRIQQVVRGDSAAYFCASSPRQGVESPLHFGNGTRLTVT.

The chain uses TRBV11-2 and TRBJ1-2; maybe TRBD1 (5 bases). Germline-derived CDR1 and CDR2 are SGHAT and FQNNGV. V was trimmed by 1 base and J by 8 bases, leaving 20 bases between them. This CDR3 region has 16 residues. In DNA, the CDR3 is TGTGCCAGCAGCTTAGGCGCAGGGCGGGATTTATGGGGCTACACCTTC. Translated, it gives CASSLGAGRDLWGYTF.

This chain uses TRBV5-1 with TRBJ2-5; tentatively, D is TRBD1 (8 bases). The CDR3 runs to 16 residues. V shed 4 bases and J shed 4 bases, with 20 bases lying between them. Germline CDR1 reads SGHRS; CDR2 reads YFSETQ. The CDR3 reads CASSADRGGGLETQYF. The CDR3 bases are TGCGCCAGCAGCGCCGACAGGGGAGGGGGGTTAGAGACCCAGTACTTC.